This T cell receptor (beta chain) was sequenced during a study of shared clonotypes between healthy human individuals. Libraries were prepared by immunoSEQ multiplex PCR; TCRdb keeps only in-frame clonotypes and omits some of them. This table holds about 2.1 million clones, approximately 92% found once. The naive CD8 subset, CD45RO-negative cells positively selected for CCR7, excluded terminally differentiated effector memory CD45RA+ cells. Germline CDR1 reads WNHNN; CDR2 reads SYGVQD (reference sequence). The V end was cut by 0 bases, the J end by 9 bases, with 15 bases between. The CDR3 totals 14 residues.

The specimen sequenced was naive CD8+ T cells from PBMCs. The receptor was derived from a man aged 18 to 30 in good health. Some clones in this sample may be carry-over from other donors' samples. The J gene is TRBJ2-7, the V gene TRBV10-1; D ambiguous. The CDR3 DNA reads as TGCGCCAGCAGTGAGTCGGAGTACGGACCCGCGCAGTACTTC. Its protein product is CASSESEYGPAQYF.